Listed here is a single T cell receptor beta chain. The antigen remains undetermined. The data were obtained in a study of T cell responses to AZD1222 COVID-19 vaccine. Study-wide results and caveats: Spike-specific TCR breadth and depth were elevated following two AZD1222 doses. Among the donors, most were white British and more were female, and clonal diversity was possibly underestimated.

With V trimmed by 0 bases and J by 4 bases, 5 bases remained unmatched. Germline CDR1 SGHKS, CDR2 YYEKEE (reference sequence). The CDR3 is 15 amino acids. Assay used: immunoSEQ multiplex PCR; TCRdb lists only in-frame clones, some missing. The sample contains around 140,000 clones, just over 90% of which appear only once. The rearrangement uses TRBV5-5 and TRBJ1-1; TRBD1 agrees at 8 bases. The sequence was collected from an adult in good health. Material: peripheral blood, obtained on day 0 of AZD1222 vaccination. CDR3 in amino acids: CASSLDRGFSTEAFF. CDR3 coding DNA: TGTGCCAGCAGCTTGGACAGGGGGTTTAGCACTGAAGCTTTCTTT.